This T cell receptor (beta chain) was captured in a study of shared clonotypes between healthy human individuals. For the study at large: Those who served as donors were a couple of women and a few men between the ages of 18 and 49.

The germline V gene has CDR1 SGHRS and CDR2 YFSETQ. The V gene end was trimmed by 0 bases and the J gene end by 2 bases; junction bases not matched to a gene: 3. This CDR3 is built from 15 residues. There were only Caucasian adults among the donors, and all lived in Nashville, Tennessee. Execution of the assay was at deep level. Assay: immunoSEQ multiplex PCR; the TCRdb copy retains only in-frame clones and omits some. The table has 450,000 to 500,000 clones, approximately 80% seen once; the top ten hold 12%. This clone was seen only a few times. The clonotype originates from a woman in her forties in good health. Some clones in this sample may be carry-over from other donors' samples. The sequenced material came from PBMCs. V gene TRBV5-1 combines with J gene TRBJ2-7; 9 nucleotides align to TRBD2. CDR3 residues: CASSLASGATYEQYF. CDR3 DNA: TGCGCCAGCAGCTTGGCTAGCGGGGCCACCTACGAGCAGTACTTC.